This TCR beta chain derives from a study of blood T cell repertoires in COVID-19. Looking at the study overall: COVID-19 samples from acute and convalescent phases originated in the United States, Italy and Spain. The analysed material was cDNA or gDNA that came from T cells, B-cell-depleted T cells, or PBMCs.

The CDR3 totals 14 residues. Trimming cost V 6 bases and J 1 base, with 13 bases left between them. Germline CDR1 and CDR2: KGHSH and LQKENI. As originally analysed: Quantification of nucleated cells was approximated via reference gene primer amplification. Method: immunoSEQ multiplex PCR; TCRdb's copy keeps in-frame clones and lacks some. V, J and clone size reflect that table, while D and trimming were determined from the DNA. This sample has about 270,000 clones, with 88% found just once. The genes are TRBV18 and TRBJ2-7; D gene ambiguous. The receptor was isolated from a man between 60 and 75 years old who had recovered from COVID-19. Material: peripheral blood. CDR3 coding DNA: TGTGCCAGCTCGTACTCAGCGCCTTCCTACGAGCAGTACTTC. This gives the protein CASSYSAPSYEQYF.